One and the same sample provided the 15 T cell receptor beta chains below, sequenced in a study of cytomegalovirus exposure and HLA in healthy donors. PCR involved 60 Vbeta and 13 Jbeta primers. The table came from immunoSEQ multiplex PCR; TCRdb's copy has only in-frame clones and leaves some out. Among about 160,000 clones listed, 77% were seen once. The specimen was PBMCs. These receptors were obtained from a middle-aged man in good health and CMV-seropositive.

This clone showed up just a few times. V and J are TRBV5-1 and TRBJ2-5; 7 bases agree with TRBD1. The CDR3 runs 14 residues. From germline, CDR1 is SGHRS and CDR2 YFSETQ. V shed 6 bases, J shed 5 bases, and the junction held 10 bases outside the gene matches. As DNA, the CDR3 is TGCGCCAGCACTCCAGCAGGCAGGGGGGAGACCCAGTACTTC. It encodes CASTPAGRGETQYF.

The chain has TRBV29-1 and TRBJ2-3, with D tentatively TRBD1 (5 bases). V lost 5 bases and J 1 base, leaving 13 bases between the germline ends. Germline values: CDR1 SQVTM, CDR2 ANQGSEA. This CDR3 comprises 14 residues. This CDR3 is CSVSMVGGTDTQYF. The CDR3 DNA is TGCAGCGTTTCCATGGTAGGGGGCACAGATACGCAGTATTTT.

The CDR3 reads CASSGTLAGLGGGSYNEQFF. The CDR3 nucleotides are TGTGCCAGCAGCGGGACACTAGCGGGCCTAGGGGGGGGCTCCTACAATGAGCAGTTCTTC. This chain connects TRBV9 to TRBJ2-1, with 9 bases matching TRBD2. J lost 0 bases, V lost 3 bases, and 16 bases had no gene match. Germline values: CDR1 SGDLS, CDR2 YYNGEE. This CDR3 is 20 amino acids long.

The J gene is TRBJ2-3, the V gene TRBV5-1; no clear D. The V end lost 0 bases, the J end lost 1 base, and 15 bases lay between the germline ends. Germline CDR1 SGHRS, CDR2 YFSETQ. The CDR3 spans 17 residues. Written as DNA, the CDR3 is TGCGCCAGCAGCTTGGCCCCCTCCGGTGGTGGCACAGATACGCAGTATTTT. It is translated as CASSLAPSGGGTDTQYF.

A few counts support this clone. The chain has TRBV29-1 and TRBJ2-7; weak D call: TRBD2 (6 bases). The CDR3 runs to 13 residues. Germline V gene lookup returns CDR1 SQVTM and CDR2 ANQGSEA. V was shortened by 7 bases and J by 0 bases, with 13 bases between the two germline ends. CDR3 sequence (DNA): TGCAGCGCAGTCGGGGGTCGCTCCTACGAGCAGTACTTC. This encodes CSAVGGRSYEQYF.

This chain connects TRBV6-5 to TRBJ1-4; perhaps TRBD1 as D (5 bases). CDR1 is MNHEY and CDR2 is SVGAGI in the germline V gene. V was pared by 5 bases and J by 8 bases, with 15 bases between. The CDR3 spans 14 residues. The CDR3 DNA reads TGTGCCAGCAGTGGGAGGGGCAGTCGAGAAAAACTGTTTTTT. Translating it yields CASSGRGSREKLFF.

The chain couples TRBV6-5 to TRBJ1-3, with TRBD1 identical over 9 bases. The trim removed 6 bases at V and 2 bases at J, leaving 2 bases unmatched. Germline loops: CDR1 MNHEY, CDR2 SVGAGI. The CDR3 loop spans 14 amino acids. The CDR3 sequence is CASSYRGPGNTIYF. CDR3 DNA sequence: TGTGCCAGCAGCTACAGGGGGCCTGGAAACACCATATATTTT.

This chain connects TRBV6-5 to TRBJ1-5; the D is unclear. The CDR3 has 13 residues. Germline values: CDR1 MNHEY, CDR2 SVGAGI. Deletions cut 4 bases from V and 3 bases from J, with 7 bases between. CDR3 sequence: CASSWQNNQPQHF. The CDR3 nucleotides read TGTGCCAGCAGTTGGCAAAACAATCAGCCCCAGCATTTT.

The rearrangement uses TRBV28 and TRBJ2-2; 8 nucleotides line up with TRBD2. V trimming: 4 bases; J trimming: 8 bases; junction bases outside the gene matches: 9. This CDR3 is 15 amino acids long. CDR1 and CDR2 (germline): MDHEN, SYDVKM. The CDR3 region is CASSSPGLGVGELFF. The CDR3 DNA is TGTGCCAGCAGTTCTCCGGGACTAGGTGTGGGGGAGCTGTTTTTT.

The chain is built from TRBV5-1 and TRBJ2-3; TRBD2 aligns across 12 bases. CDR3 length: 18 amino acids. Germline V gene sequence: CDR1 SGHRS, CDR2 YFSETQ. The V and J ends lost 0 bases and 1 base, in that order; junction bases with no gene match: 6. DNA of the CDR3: TGCGCCAGCAGCTTGGCACCTAGCGGGGGGGCCGGCACAGATACGCAGTATTTT. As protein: CASSLAPSGGAGTDTQYF.

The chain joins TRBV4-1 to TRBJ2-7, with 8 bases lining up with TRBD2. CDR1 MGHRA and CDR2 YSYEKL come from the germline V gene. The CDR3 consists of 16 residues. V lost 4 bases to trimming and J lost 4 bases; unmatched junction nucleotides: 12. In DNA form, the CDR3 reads TGCGCCAGCAGCCCCGATAGCGGGGAAGTATGGTACGAGCAGTACTTC. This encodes CASSPDSGEVWYEQYF.

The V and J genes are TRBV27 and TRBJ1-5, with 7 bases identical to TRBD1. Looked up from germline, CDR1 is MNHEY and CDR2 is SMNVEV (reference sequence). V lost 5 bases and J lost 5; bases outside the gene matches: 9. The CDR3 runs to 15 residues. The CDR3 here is CASSLPGTDYQPQHF. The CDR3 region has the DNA TGTGCCAGCAGTCTCCCGGGGACAGATTATCAGCCCCAGCATTTT.

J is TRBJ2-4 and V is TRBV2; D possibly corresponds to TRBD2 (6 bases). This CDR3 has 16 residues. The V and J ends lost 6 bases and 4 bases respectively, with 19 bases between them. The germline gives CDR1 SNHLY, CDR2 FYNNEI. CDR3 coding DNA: TGTGCCAGCAGGCCCGGAGGGGTGATTGGGAAAAACATTCAGTACTTC. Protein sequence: CASRPGGVIGKNIQYF.

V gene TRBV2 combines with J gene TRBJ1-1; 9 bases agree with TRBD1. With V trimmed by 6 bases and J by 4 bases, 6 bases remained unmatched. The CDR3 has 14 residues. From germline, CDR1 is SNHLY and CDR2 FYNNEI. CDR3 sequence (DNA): TGTGCCAGCAGGCCCGGACAGGGGAGCACTGAAGCTTTCTTT. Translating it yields CASRPGQGSTEAFF.

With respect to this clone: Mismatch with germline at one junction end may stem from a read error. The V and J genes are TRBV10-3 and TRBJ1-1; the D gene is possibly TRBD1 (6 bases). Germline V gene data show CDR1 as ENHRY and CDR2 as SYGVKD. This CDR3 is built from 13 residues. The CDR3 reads CASSWGQNTEAFF. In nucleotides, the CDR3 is TGTGCCAGCAGTTGGGGACAAAACACTGAAGCTTTCTTT.